These T cell receptor beta chains were read from a single sample in a study of technical replicates of blood from a few donors. Assay: immunoSEQ multiplex PCR; the TCRdb copy retains only in-frame clones and omits some. The sample has 45,000 to 55,000 clones; 90% to 96% are singletons. The sequenced sample was T cells isolated from PBMCs. Every receptor here comes from a human donor in good health. The CDR3 runs from the conserved cysteine through the conserved F or W. D genes are given only for firm matches. Size tells how often a clone was seen (once, few, many) or the class of an expanded clone, and some rows leave it out.

.,TRBV4-2,TRBJ2-2,.,TGTGCCAGCAGCCAAGGACCGGGGGACACCGGGGAGCTGTTTTTT,CASSQGPGDTGELFF
TRBD1,TRBV28,TRBJ1-3,.,TGTGCCAGCAGTTTACTTCTTCCGACAGGGGGCAGCTCTGGAAACACCATATATTTT,CASSLLLPTGGSSGNTIYF
TRBD2,TRBV9,TRBJ2-2,.,TGTGCCAGCAGCGTAGGGGGGGGAGAAGGAACCGGGGAGCTGTTTTTT,CASSVGGGEGTGELFF
TRBD1,TRBV5-4,TRBJ2-7,.,TGTGCCAGCAGCATAGGGACAGTAGACGAGCAGTACTTC,CASSIGTVDEQYF
.,TRBV9,TRBJ1-1,few,TGTGCCAGCAGCGTTGAGGGATTGGGCACTGAAGCTTTCTTT,CASSVEGLGTEAFF
.,TRBV11-2,TRBJ1-5,.,TGTGCCAGCAGCTTGGGACGGGGGAATCAGCCCCAGCATTTT,CASSLGRGNQPQHF
TRBD2,TRBV7-2,TRBJ2-5,.,TGTGCCAGCAGCCTAGCGGGAGGAGAGACCCAGTACTTC,CASSLAGGETQYF
TRBD1,TRBV6-5,TRBJ1-4,.,TGTGCCAGCTCAAGAGACAGGGAAAGGGAAAAACTGTTTTTT,CASSRDREREKLFF
TRBD2,TRBV30,TRBJ2-1,.,TGTGCCTGGAGGATAGCGGGAGGCATATACAATGAGCAGTTCTTC,CAWRIAGGIYNEQFF
TRBD1,TRBV6-1,TRBJ1-2,.,TGTGCCAGCCACTGGGACAGCGACTCCTATGGCTACACCTTC,CASHWDSDSYGYTF
.,TRBV5-1,TRBJ2-3,.,TGCGCCAGCAGCCAGGGACTGGCATCCTCGGCCACAGATACGCAGTATTTT,CASSQGLASSATDTQYF
TRBD2,TRBV2,TRBJ2-7,.,TGTGCCAGATCAACCGGGACTAGCGGGATTAGCTCCTACGAGCAGTACTTC,CARSTGTSGISSYEQYF
.,TRBV27,TRBJ1-1,.,TGTGCCAGCAGTTTAGACAGCATGAACACTGAAGCTTTCTTT,CASSLDSMNTEAFF
TRBD1,TRBV27,TRBJ1-1,.,TGTGCCAGCAGTTCGCGGACAGGGTACATGAACACTGAAGCTTTCTTT,CASSSRTGYMNTEAFF
.,TRBV30,TRBJ2-2,.,TGTGCCTGGAGTCGACTAAGCGGTAACACCGGGGAGCTGTTTTTT,CAWSRLSGNTGELFF
TRBD2,TRBV4-3,TRBJ2-1,.,TGCGCCAGCAGCCAAGGGGGGGGTCGTAGCGGGAGGGTTTACAATGAGCAGTTCTTC,CASSQGGGRSGRVYNEQFF
.,TRBV5-8,TRBJ1-3,.,TGTGCCAGCAGCTTATACAGGCGCTCTGGAAACACCATATATTTT,CASSLYRRSGNTIYF